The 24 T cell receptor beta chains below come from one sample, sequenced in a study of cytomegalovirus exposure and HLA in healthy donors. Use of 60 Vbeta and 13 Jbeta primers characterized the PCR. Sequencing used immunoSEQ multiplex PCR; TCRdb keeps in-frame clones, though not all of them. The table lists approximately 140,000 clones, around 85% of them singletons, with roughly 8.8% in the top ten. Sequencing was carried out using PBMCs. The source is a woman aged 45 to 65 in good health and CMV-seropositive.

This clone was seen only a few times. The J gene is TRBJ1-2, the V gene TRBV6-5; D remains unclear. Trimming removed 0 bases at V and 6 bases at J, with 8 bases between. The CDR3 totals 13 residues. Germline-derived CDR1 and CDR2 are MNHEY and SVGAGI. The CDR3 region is CASSYSGWDGYTF. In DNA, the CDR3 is TGTGCCAGCAGTTACTCCGGGTGGGATGGCTACACCTTC.

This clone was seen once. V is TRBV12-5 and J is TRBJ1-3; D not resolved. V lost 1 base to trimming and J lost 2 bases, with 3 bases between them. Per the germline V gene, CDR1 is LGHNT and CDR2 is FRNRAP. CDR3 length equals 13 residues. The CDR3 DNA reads TGTGCTAGTGGTTTGGAGCCTGGAAACACCATATATTTT. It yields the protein CASGLEPGNTIYF.

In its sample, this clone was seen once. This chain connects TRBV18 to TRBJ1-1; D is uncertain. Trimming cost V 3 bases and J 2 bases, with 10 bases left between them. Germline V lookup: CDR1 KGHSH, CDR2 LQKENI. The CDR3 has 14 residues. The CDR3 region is CASSPQSINTEAFF. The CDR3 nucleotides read TGTGCCAGCTCACCCCAGTCGATCAACACTGAAGCTTTCTTT.

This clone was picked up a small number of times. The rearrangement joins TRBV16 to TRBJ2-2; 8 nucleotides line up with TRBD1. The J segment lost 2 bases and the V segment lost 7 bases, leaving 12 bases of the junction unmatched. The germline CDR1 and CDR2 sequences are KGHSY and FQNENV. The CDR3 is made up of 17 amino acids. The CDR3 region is CASTTYSDRANTGELFF. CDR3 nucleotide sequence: TGTGCCAGCACCACATACTCGGACAGGGCCAACACCGGGGAGCTGTTTTTT.

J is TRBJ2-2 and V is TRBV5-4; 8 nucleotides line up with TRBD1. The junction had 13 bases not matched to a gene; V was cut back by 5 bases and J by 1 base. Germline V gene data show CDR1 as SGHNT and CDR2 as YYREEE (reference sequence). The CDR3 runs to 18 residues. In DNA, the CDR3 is TGTGCCAGCAGGCGTGGGACTTCCGGGACAGGGAACACCGGGGAGCTGTTTTTT. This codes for CASRRGTSGTGNTGELFF.

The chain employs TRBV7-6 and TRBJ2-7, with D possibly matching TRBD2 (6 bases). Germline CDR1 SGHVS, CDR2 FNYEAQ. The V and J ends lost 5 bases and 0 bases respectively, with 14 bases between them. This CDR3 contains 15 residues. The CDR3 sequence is CASSPRRGSSYEQYF. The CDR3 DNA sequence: TGTGCCAGCAGCCCAAGACGGGGGAGCTCCTACGAGCAGTACTTC. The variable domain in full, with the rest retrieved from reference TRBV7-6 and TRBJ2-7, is GAGVSQSPRYKVTKRGQDVALRCDPISGHVSLYWYRQALGQGPEFLTYFNYEAQQDKSGLPNDRFSAERPEGSISTLTIQRTEQRDSAMYRCASSPRRGSSYEQYFGPGTRLTVT.

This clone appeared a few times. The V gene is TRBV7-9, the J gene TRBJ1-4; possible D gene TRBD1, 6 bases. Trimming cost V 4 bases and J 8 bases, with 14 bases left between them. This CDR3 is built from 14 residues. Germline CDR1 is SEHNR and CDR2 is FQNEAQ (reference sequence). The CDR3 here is CASSSYRDEEKLFF. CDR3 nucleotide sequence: TGTGCCAGCAGCTCTTACAGGGATGAGGAAAAACTGTTTTTT.

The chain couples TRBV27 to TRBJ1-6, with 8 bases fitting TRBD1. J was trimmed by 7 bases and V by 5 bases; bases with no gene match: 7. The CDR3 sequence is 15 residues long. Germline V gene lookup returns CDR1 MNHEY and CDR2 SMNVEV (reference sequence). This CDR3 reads CASSPSGTGNSPLHF. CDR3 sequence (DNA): TGTGCCAGCAGTCCGTCCGGGACAGGCAATTCACCCCTCCACTTT.

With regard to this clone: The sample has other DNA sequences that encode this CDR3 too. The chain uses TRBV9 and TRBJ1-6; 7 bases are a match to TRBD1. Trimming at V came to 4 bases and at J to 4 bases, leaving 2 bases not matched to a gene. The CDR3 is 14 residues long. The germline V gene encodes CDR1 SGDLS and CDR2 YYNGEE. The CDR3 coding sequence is TGTGCCAGCAGCCTGGGACAGTATAATTCACCCCTCCACTTT. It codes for CASSLGQYNSPLHF.

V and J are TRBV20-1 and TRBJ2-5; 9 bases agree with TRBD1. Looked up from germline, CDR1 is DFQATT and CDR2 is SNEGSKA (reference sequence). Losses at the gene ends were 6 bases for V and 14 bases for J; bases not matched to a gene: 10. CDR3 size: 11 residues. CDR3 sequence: CSALIGDRDYF. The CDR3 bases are TGCAGTGCACTGATTGGGGACAGGGATTACTTC.

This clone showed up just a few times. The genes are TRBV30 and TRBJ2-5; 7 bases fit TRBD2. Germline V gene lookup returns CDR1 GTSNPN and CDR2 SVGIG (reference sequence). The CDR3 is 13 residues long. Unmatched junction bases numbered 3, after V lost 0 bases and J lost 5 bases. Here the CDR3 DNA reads TGTGCCTGGAGTGTAGCGGGGTTTGAGACCCAGTACTTC. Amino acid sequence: CAWSVAGFETQYF.

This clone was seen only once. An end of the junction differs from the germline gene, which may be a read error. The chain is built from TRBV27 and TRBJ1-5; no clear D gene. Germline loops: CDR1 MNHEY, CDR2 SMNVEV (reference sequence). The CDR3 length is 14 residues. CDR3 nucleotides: TGTGCCAGCACCCCGCTGGGCAGCAGTCAGCCCCAGCATTTT. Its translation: CASTPLGSSQPQHF.

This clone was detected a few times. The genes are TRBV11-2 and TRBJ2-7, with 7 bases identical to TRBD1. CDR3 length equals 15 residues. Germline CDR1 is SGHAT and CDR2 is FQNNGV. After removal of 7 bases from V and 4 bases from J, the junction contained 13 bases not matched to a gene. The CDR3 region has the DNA TGTGCCAGCATCAAAAGGGGGCAGAACATTTACGAGCAGTACTTC. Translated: CASIKRGQNIYEQYF.

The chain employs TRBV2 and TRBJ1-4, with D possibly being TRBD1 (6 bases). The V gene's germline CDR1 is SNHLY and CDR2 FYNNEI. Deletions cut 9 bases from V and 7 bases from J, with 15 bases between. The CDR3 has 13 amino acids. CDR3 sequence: CASYRTVGEKLFF. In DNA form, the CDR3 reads TGTGCCAGTTATCGGACAGTAGGTGAAAAACTGTTTTTT.

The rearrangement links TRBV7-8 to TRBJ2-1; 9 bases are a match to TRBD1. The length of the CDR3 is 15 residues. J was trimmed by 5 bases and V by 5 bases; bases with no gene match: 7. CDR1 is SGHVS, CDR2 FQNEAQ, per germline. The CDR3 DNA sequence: TGTGCCAGCAGCCGGTGGGGACAGGGAAACAATGAGCAGTTCTTC. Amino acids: CASSRWGQGNNEQFF.

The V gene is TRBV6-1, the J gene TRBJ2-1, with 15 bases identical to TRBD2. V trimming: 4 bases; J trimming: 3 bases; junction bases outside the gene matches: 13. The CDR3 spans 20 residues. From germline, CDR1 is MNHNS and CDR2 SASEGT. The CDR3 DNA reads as TGTGCCAGCAGTGTCTCCGGGGGACTAGCGGGGGGCGTACGCTACAATGAGCAGTTCTTC. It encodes CASSVSGGLAGGVRYNEQFF.

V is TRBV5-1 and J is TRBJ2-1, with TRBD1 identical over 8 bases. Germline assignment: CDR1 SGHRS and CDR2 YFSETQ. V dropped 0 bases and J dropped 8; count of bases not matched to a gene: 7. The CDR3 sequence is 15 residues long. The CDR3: CASSLESRGPDEQFF. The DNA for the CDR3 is TGCGCCAGCAGCTTGGAGAGCAGGGGGCCGGATGAGCAGTTCTTC.

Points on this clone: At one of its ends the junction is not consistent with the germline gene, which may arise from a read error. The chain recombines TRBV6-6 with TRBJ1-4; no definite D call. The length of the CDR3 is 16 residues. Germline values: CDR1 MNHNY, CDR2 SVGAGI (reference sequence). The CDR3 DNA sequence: TGTGCCAGCAGTTACTCTTCTGCTGCAACTGATGAAAAACTGTTTTTT. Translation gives CASSYSSAATDEKLFF.

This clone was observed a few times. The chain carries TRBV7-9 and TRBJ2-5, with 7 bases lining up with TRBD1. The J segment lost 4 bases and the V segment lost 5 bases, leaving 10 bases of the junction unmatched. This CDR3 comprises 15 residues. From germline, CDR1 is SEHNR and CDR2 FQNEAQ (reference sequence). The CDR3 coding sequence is TGTGCCAGCAGCCTTCCGACAGGGCCGGGAGAGACCCAGTACTTC. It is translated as CASSLPTGPGETQYF.

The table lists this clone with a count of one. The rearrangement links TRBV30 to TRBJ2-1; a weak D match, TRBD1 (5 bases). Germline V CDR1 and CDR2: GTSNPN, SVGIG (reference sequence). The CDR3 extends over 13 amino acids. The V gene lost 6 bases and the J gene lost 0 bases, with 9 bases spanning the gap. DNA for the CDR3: TGTGCCTGTCACAGGAGCTCCTACAATGAGCAGTTCTTC. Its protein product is CACHRSSYNEQFF. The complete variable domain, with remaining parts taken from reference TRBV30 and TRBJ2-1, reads SQTIHQWPATLVQPVGSPLSLECTVEGTSNPNLYWYRQAAGRGLQLLFYSVGIGQISSEVPQNLSASRPQDRQFILSSKKLLLSDSGFYLCACHRSSYNEQFFGPGTRLTVL.

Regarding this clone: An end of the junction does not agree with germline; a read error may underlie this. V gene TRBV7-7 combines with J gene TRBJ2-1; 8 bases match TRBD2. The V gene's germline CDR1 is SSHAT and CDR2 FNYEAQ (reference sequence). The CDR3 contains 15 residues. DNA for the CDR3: TGTGCTAGCAGCTTAGATGGGACTAGTTACAATGAGCAGTTCTTC. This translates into CASSLDGTSYNEQFF. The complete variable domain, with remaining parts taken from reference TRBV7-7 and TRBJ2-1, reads GAGVSQSPRYKVTKRGQDVTLRCDPISSHATLYWYQQALGQGPEFLTYFNYEAQPDKSGLPSDRFSAERPEGSISTLTIQRTEQRDSAMYRCASSLDGTSYNEQFFGPGTRLTVL.

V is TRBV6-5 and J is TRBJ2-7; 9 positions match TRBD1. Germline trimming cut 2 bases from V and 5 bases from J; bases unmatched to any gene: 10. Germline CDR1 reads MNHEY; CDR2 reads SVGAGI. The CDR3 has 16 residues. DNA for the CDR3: TGTGCCAGCAGTTACACGGGACAGGGTTATAACAACGAGCAGTACTTC. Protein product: CASSYTGQGYNNEQYF.

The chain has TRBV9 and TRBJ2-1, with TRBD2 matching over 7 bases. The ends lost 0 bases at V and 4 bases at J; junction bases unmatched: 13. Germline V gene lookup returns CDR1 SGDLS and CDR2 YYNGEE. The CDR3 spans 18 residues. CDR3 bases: TGTGCCAGCAGCGTAGCTCCCTTAGGGGCGGGGGAATACAATGAGCAGTTCTTC. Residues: CASSVAPLGAGEYNEQFF.

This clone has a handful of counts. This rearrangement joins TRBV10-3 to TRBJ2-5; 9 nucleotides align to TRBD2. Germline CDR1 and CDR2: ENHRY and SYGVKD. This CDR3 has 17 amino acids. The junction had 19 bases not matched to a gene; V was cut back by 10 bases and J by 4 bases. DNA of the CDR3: TGTGCCACCGCCGCGGGTAGCGGGGGATCCCTAGGAGAGACCCAGTACTTC. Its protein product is CATAAGSGGSLGETQYF.